Shown below are 21 T cell receptor beta chains from a single sample sequenced in a study of cytomegalovirus exposure and HLA in healthy donors. Libraries were prepared by immunoSEQ multiplex PCR; TCRdb keeps only in-frame clonotypes and omits some of them. The table has roughly 63,000 clones, more than 80% seen once. Sequences were obtained from PBMCs. The receptors originated from a woman between 18 and 29 years old in good health and CMV-seronegative.

The chain links TRBV12-5 to TRBJ1-2; D is possibly TRBD1 (6 bases). The germline V and J ends were trimmed by 7 bases and 8 bases, with 17 bases remaining between them. CDR1 and CDR2 (germline): LGHNT, FRNRAP. The CDR3 extends over 13 amino acids. The CDR3 protein is CASAQGSSRGYTF. CDR3 DNA sequence: TGTGCTAGTGCCCAGGGGTCAAGCAGGGGCTACACCTTC.

The chain employs TRBV6-1 and TRBJ2-1, with 7 bases identical to TRBD1. Losses at the gene ends were 7 bases for V and 2 bases for J; bases not matched to a gene: 5. From germline, CDR1 is MNHNS and CDR2 SASEGT. The CDR3 spans 14 residues. CDR3: CASTWDRAYNEQFF. For the CDR3, the DNA is TGTGCCAGCACCTGGGACAGAGCCTACAATGAGCAGTTCTTC.

V and J are TRBV5-6 and TRBJ2-1; 13 positions match TRBD2. With V trimmed by 1 base and J by 8 bases, 3 bases remained unmatched. Germline V gene data show CDR1 as SGHDT and CDR2 as YYEEEE. This CDR3 region has 15 residues. CDR3 sequence: CASSLPLAGGDEQFF. CDR3 nucleotide sequence: TGTGCCAGCAGCTTGCCACTAGCGGGAGGGGATGAGCAGTTCTTC.

CDR3: CASADRNTGELFF. CDR3 coding DNA: TGTGCCAGCGCGGACAGGAACACCGGGGAGCTGTTTTTT. The gene calls are TRBV7-9 and TRBJ2-2; tentatively, D is TRBD1 (6 bases). Germline V gene sequence: CDR1 SEHNR, CDR2 FQNEAQ (reference sequence). Trimming took off 8 bases at V and 1 base at J, with 8 bases between the two ends. CDR3 length: 13 amino acids.

The chain couples TRBV2 to TRBJ1-4; D uncertain. Trimming shortened V by 10 bases and J by 5 bases, and 20 bases separated the two germline ends. The CDR3 has 15 residues. Germline CDR1 SNHLY, CDR2 FYNNEI. CDR3 nucleotide sequence: TGTGCCAACTCGGAGGGCGGCGGGTTAAATGAAAAACTGTTTTTT. Encoded protein: CANSEGGGLNEKLFF.

The genes are TRBV4-2 and TRBJ1-1, with 7 bases identical to TRBD1. CDR3 length: 14 residues. V was pared by 0 bases and J by 10 bases, with 8 bases of the junction left unmatched. From germline, CDR1 is LGHNA and CDR2 YNFKEQ. The CDR3 nucleotides are TGTGCCAGCAGCCAAGATGAAATAGGGGGCAGAGCTTTCTTT. Translated: CASSQDEIGGRAFF.

This chain joins TRBV7-2 and TRBJ1-5, with 7 positions matching TRBD1. Looked up from germline, CDR1 is SGHTA and CDR2 is FQGNSA. The CDR3 consists of 15 residues. Trimming removed 0 bases from V and 4 bases from J; junction bases left unmatched: 3. For the CDR3, the DNA is TGTGCCAGCAGCTTAGCGAGGGGGCGAAATCAGCCCCAGCATTTT. Encoded protein: CASSLARGRNQPQHF.

The chain couples TRBV19 to TRBJ1-4; the D gene is possibly TRBD1 (5 bases). The V end was cut by 7 bases, the J end by 8 bases, with 11 bases between. CDR1 is LNHDA and CDR2 is SQIVND in the germline V gene (reference sequence). The length of the CDR3 is 12 residues. The CDR3 loop is CASIAPGEKLFF. The CDR3 DNA is TGTGCCAGTATCGCCCCAGGGGAAAAACTGTTTTTT.

The gene calls are TRBV9 and TRBJ1-4; D gene ambiguous. V was pared by 3 bases and J by 1 base, with 7 bases between. This CDR3 region has 14 residues. Germline V gene sequence: CDR1 SGDLS, CDR2 YYNGEE. CDR3 in DNA: TGTGCCAGCAGCGGAACAGAAACTAATGAAAAACTGTTTTTT. Its protein product is CASSGTETNEKLFF.

This chain joins TRBV18 and TRBJ2-7; 7 nucleotides align to TRBD1. The germline V gene has CDR1 KGHSH and CDR2 LQKENI. Losses at the gene ends were 3 bases for V and 6 bases for J; bases not matched to a gene: 23. The CDR3 loop spans 19 amino acids. DNA for the CDR3: TGTGCCAGCTCACCTATCCCCCTGGGACAGACCAACACACCTGGCGAGCAGTACTTC. It specifies CASSPIPLGQTNTPGEQYF. The complete variable domain, with remaining parts taken from reference TRBV18 and TRBJ2-7, reads NAGVMQNPRHLVRRRGQEARLRCSPMKGHSHVYWYRQLPEEGLKFMVYLQKENIIDESGMPKERFSAEFPKEGPSILRIQQVVRGDSAAYFCASSPIPLGQTNTPGEQYFGPGTRLTVT.

This chain connects TRBV6-5 to TRBJ1-4; the match to TRBD1 covers 8 bases. The germline gives CDR1 MNHEY, CDR2 SVGAGI. V lost 6 bases and J lost 8; bases outside the gene matches: 8. The CDR3 runs to 14 residues. The CDR3 sequence: CASRQTGVYEKLFF. The CDR3 bases are TGTGCCAGCAGACAGACAGGGGTATACGAAAAACTGTTTTTT.

This rearrangement joins TRBV27 to TRBJ1-2, with D perhaps matching TRBD1 (5 bases). CDR3 length: 14 amino acids. Trimming took off 6 bases at V and 5 bases at J, with 16 bases between the two ends. Germline CDR1 MNHEY, CDR2 SMNVEV (reference sequence). The CDR3 here is CASRQAGPSYGYTF. The CDR3 bases are TGTGCCAGCAGGCAAGCGGGGCCGAGTTATGGCTACACCTTC.

J is TRBJ2-3 and V is TRBV25-1, with D possibly TRBD2 on 5 matching bases. This CDR3 region has 15 residues. Germline CDR1 is MGHDK and CDR2 is SYGVNS. Deletions cut 6 bases from V and 6 bases from J, with 19 bases between. CDR3 sequence (DNA): TGTGCCAGCAGAGCCGCGGGTGGCTTAACGGATACGCAGTATTTT. This gives the protein CASRAAGGLTDTQYF. The whole variable domain, remainder taken from reference TRBV25-1 and TRBJ2-3, is EADIYQTPRYLVIGTGKKITLECSQTMGHDKMYWYQQDPGMELHLIHYSYGVNSTEKGDLSSESTVSRIRTEHFPLTLESARPSHTSQYLCASRAAGGLTDTQYFGPGTRLTVL.

This clone was seen a single time. The gene calls are TRBV6-6 and TRBJ1-2, with a possible D match to TRBD1 (6 bases). The germline gives CDR1 MNHNY, CDR2 SVGAGI (reference sequence). The CDR3 has 15 amino acids. Trimming stripped 4 bases from V and 3 bases from J, with 15 bases between. The CDR3 region is CASSFGGGADYGYTF. The CDR3 coding sequence is TGTGCCAGCAGTTTCGGGGGGGGCGCAGACTATGGCTACACCTTC.

This clone was detected only once. This sequence joins TRBV7-9 and TRBJ2-7; 9 nucleotides align to TRBD1. The junction had 5 bases not matched to a gene; V was cut back by 5 bases and J by 3 bases. Germline loops: CDR1 SEHNR, CDR2 FQNEAQ (reference sequence). This CDR3 has 14 residues. The CDR3 DNA follows: TGTGCCAGCAGCCCTCGACAGGGGGTCTACGAGCAGTACTTC. It specifies CASSPRQGVYEQYF.

The chain uses TRBV2 and TRBJ1-1, with 7 bases identical to TRBD1. The CDR3 has 13 residues. CDR1 and CDR2 from the germline V gene are SNHLY and FYNNEI. Germline trimming cut 6 bases from V and 4 bases from J; bases unmatched to any gene: 5. The CDR3 coding sequence is TGTGCCAGCAGCTCGACAGGGTTCACTGAAGCTTTCTTT. This sequence encodes CASSSTGFTEAFF.

The V gene is TRBV6-5, the J gene TRBJ2-1, with TRBD1 identical over 7 bases. This CDR3 is built from 15 residues. J gave up 7 bases and V 2 bases, and 8 bases lay outside the gene matches. Germline V gene lookup returns CDR1 MNHEY and CDR2 SVGAGI. The CDR3 DNA reads TGTGCCAGCAGTTACCGAGGGGGCGGATTAAATGAGCAGTTCTTC. Its translation: CASSYRGGGLNEQFF.

A single count supports this clone. The chain has TRBV28 and TRBJ2-3; possibly TRBD1 for D (5 bases). V shed 9 bases and J shed 0 bases, with 16 bases lying between them. The CDR3 runs to 15 residues. Per the germline V gene, CDR1 is MDHEN and CDR2 is SYDVKM. CDR3 loop: CASRGPGASTDTQYF. CDR3 in DNA: TGTGCCAGTAGGGGTCCAGGAGCGAGCACAGATACGCAGTATTTT.

The chain links TRBV6-6 to TRBJ1-6; 8 bases align to TRBD1. J was trimmed by 13 bases and V by 6 bases; bases with no gene match: 11. Per the germline V gene, CDR1 is MNHNY and CDR2 is SVGAGI (reference sequence). The CDR3 totals 14 residues. CDR3 protein: CASSRQGRKRPLHF. CDR3 coding DNA: TGTGCCAGCAGCAGACAGGGGAGGAAGCGGCCCCTCCACTTT.

The chain has TRBV5-4 and TRBJ2-3; maybe TRBD1 (6 bases). This CDR3 is built from 19 residues. The germline CDR1 and CDR2 sequences are SGHNT and YYREEE (reference sequence). V shed 2 bases and J shed 4 bases, with 26 bases lying between them. CDR3 nucleotide sequence: TGTGCCAGCAGCTTCGCCTCTATTCGGACAGTTTACCAGGCAGATACGCAGTATTTT. Its translation: CASSFASIRTVYQADTQYF.

This clone was picked up one time. V is TRBV21-1 and J is TRBJ2-7; TRBD2, as called in the table, went unchecked against the DNA. TRBV21-1 is designated a pseudogene. The CDR3 is 14 residues long. The CDR3 DNA follows: TGTGCCAGAACCGGGACTCCAACAGTCTACGAGCAGTACTTC. Translation gives CARTGTPTVYEQYF.